Sequencing of this T cell receptor (beta chain) was carried out in a study of blood T cells in healthy people across ages (dated by TCRdb to 2014 to 2015). About the investigation overall: In model experiments, roughly one uniquely barcoded TCR beta cDNA molecule per two T cells was captured by template switching. The donors were split into four age groups: young (average about 16 years), middle-aged (39), aged (more than 60) and long-lived (over 75). Age-related changes in TCR beta repertoire diversity were measured in the study by deep sequencing normalized with unique cDNA molecular identifiers. For two donors (one aged 18 to 29 and one aged 80 or older), the study analyzed two additional independent replicas of 1 million unique cDNA reads from the same blood draw. To avoid experimental bias, donors of different ages were spread randomly across the sequencing lanes.

General study outcomes and caveats: Compared with the aged group, the long-lived group had more naive CD4+ T cells, fewer expanded clones and increased TCR diversity, suggesting age selection. The CMV infection status of donors was not known, potentially confounding age-related changes in expanded clonotypes. As age increased, observed TCR beta diversity per million T cells dropped in a roughly linear way, and a significant reduction was already evident by age around 41. Observed TCR beta diversity correlated strongly with the percentage of naive T cells measured by flow cytometry. Since profiling was done on bulk unsorted PBMCs, naive and antigen-experienced compartments could not be conclusively compared. Estimates of total diversity based on one million sequenced T cells were considered lower bounds and underestimates.

On this clonotype itself: Its binding antigen is unknown. Per-base qualities were not stored, and no clone one base away is much larger.

Receptor libraries were prepared by 5' RACE. A second PCR of about 7 to 12 cycles was run with a J-beta primer mix and a sample-barcoded 5' primer. A unique molecular identifier was introduced onto each TCR beta cDNA molecule by a template-switch 5' adaptor carrying 12 random nucleotides. Each sample yielded at least 2.5 million CDR3-containing paired-end reads. All of the RNA was converted into first-strand cDNA using the Mint cDNA synthesis kit, with a TRBC-specific oligonucleotide serving as the primer. All cDNA was treated with uracil-DNA glycosylase and then went through a first 18-cycle PCR with the universal primers M1SS and BC2_uni_R. As for the authors' bioinformatics: For normalization, 1 million high-quality reads, each with a distinct molecular identifier, were randomly selected from each sample. Reads sharing molecular identifiers were discarded rather than binned into consensus sequences. CDR3 identification, clonotype clustering and error correction used MiTCR with a Q25 quality threshold and the strictest error-elimination algorithm. A nonparametric unseen species model using Euler transformation provided a lower-bound estimate of total TCR beta diversity. In-frame beta chains were kept once TCRdb had trimmed the public reads at Q25 with fastp and called clones with MiXCR. Every entry covers one CDR3 protein and lists the most common genes and DNA from its rows. TCRdb, not the original authors, processed these V and J calls. For this sample there are some 1,800,000 distinct CDR3 sequences; 35% to 50% appear just once. Together, the top ten hold more than 20% of the sample.

Donors were a few dozen systemically healthy Caucasian individuals from Russia aged roughly 6 to 95 years. Roughly 11 milliliters of peripheral blood were drawn from each donor into EDTA-treated Vacutainer tubes. Ficoll-Paque density-gradient centrifugation was used to isolate PBMCs, with at least 6 million obtained per sample. Trizol reagent was used to extract total RNA from PBMCs, with at least 6 micrograms per sample. For every donor, flow cytometry on a PBMC aliquot measured the percentage of naive CD45RAhigh/CD27high T cells. This clonotype originated in a human donor in good health. Source material: blood.

The CDR3 region reads CASSRVGVTNEKLFF. The DNA sequence reads TGTGCCAGCAGCAGGGTGGGGGTTACTAATGAAAAACTGTTTTTT. The chain employs TRBV4-2 and TRBJ1-4; a tentative D call is TRBD1 (5 bases match). Cut back by 5 bases and 2 bases, the V and J ends lie 12 bases apart. Spanning cysteine to phenylalanine, the CDR3 consists of 15 amino acids. Only the CDR3 portion is preserved as DNA: 45 bases, with reading frame beginning at the first base. For CDR1 and CDR2, the germline V gene lists LGHNA and YNFKEQ.